This entry is about one T cell receptor beta chain. The data derive from a study of shared T cell receptors in the human thymus. Sequenced by immunoSEQ multiplex PCR; TCRdb stores in-frame clones only, minus some. The sample lists 450,000 to 650,000 clones, 75% to 80% occurring once. The same data also went into a second study, on human thymus T cells.

What was sequenced was thymocytes. This receptor was identified in a boy under three years old with a congenital heart defect.

This CDR3 is CASSYSGRTYQETQYF. DNA of the CDR3: TGTGCCAGCAGTTACAGCGGGAGGACGTACCAAGAGACCCAGTACTTC. The chain is built from TRBV27 and TRBJ2-5; 9 positions match TRBD2. CDR1 and CDR2 (germline): MNHEY, SMNVEV (reference sequence). J lost 0 bases, V lost 4 bases, and 6 bases had no gene match. The CDR3 contains 16 residues.